The following is a T cell receptor beta chain sequence with its context. This clone's antigen is unknown. The input lacks base qualities; no much larger clone sits a single base away. CDR1 and CDR2 are drawn from the germline V gene: SGHTA, FQGNSA. From cysteine to phenylalanine, the CDR3 is 16 amino acids long. The read is trimmed to its CDR3 DNA, 48 bases read in frame from base 1. The junction shows trimming of 0 bases on V and 3 bases on J, and the gene matches do not reach 6 bases of it. The immunoSEQ Assay, a bias-controlled multiplex PCR, was used to amplify TCRbeta CDR3 regions from genomic DNA. In the source study's methods: Nucleated cell counts per sample were estimated from amplification of reference gene primers within the assay. Sequence reads were collapsed and filtered to measure the absolute abundance of every unique TCRbeta CDR3 rearrangement. For each sample, productive Simpson clonality was calculated by taking the square root of Simpson's diversity index across productive rearrangements. This is the immuneACCESS table as TCRdb keeps it, with only in-frame sequences that have V and J called. A part of the clones is gone; compared with another copy, unresolved V genes explain less than half, and the rest is unexplained. The V and J calls and clone size were taken over from that table, and D and trimming were inferred from the DNA. This sample has nearly 50,000 clones in its table, and 86% of those were observed once. Less than 5.5% of the sample belongs to the ten largest clones.

This specimen belongs to a study of blood T cell repertoires in COVID-19 (TCRdb year 2020). Some background on the complete study: The collaborator samples originated in the United States, Italy and Spain and spanned the acute and convalescent phases of COVID-19. Sample metadata almost always included a de-identified subject ID, COVID-19 status, age in years and sex. The prospective study material was composed of cDNA or gDNA derived from T cells, B-cell-depleted T cells, or PBMCs. The repertoires were made available in a free public database intended to serve as a resource for research on the immune response to SARS-CoV-2. HLA class I and class II types, where available, came from metadata supplied by the sample provider rather than from assay-based typing. Samples came from the ongoing ImmuneRACE study (first 160 participants) plus 1,254 subjects from 6 global collaborators. Deeply sampled blood TCRbeta repertoires from subjects exposed to, actively infected with, or recovered from COVID-19 were included in the dataset.

The paper as a whole reports these results and caveats: The quantity of clinical and demographic metadata differed by source and by participant and was supplied without curation.

Each collaborating institution followed its own protocols to collect whole blood in K2EDTA tubes. Collaborator samples were shipped for TCRbeta analysis as frozen whole blood, isolated PBMCs, or DNA extracted from either sample type. Material for sequencing was peripheral blood. The sequence was obtained from a man aged 40-49 years with active COVID-19. Recombination connected TRBV7-2 to TRBJ2-7, with TRBD1 identical over 9 junction bases. CDR3 loop: CASSLAWDRVVYEQYF. The DNA is TGTGCCAGCAGCTTAGCTTGGGACAGGGTGGTCTACGAGCAGTACTTC.